These 26 T cell receptor beta chains were all obtained from the same sample, sequenced in a study of cytomegalovirus exposure and HLA in healthy donors. The PCR made use of 60 Vbeta and 13 Jbeta primers. The assay was immunoSEQ multiplex PCR, and TCRdb's table has in-frame clones only and misses some. The table lists tens of thousands of clones, 65% to 70% of them singletons. The specimen was PBMCs. These receptors were collected from a man in his forties or fifties in good health and CMV-seropositive.

The CDR3: CASSQEQGLGTDTQYF. The CDR3 bases are TGCGCCAGCAGCCAAGAACAGGGTCTGGGCACAGATACGCAGTATTTT. The chain is built from TRBV4-3 and TRBJ2-3, with a weak D call TRBD1 (6 bases). V gave up 0 bases and J gave up 1 base, with 11 bases separating them. Germline CDR1 and CDR2: LGHNA and YSLEER. The CDR3 is 16 residues long.

The chain links TRBV18 to TRBJ2-2, with 8 positions matching TRBD1. The V and J ends lost 6 bases and 7 bases, in that order; junction bases with no gene match: 10. This CDR3 has 15 residues. In germline, CDR1 is KGHSH, CDR2 LQKENI. CDR3 DNA sequence: TGTGCCAGCTCGATGGGGACAGGCGTCGTCGGGGAGCTGTTTTTT. It encodes CASSMGTGVVGELFF.

This clone was counted once. The CDR3 sequence is CASSFDRVKGEKLFF. In DNA, the CDR3 is TGTGCCAGCAGTTTCGACAGGGTAAAAGGAGAAAAACTGTTTTTT. The rearrangement links TRBV27 to TRBJ1-4, with 7 positions matching TRBD1. CDR1 MNHEY and CDR2 SMNVEV come from the germline V gene (reference sequence). Trimming removed 3 bases from V and 8 bases from J; junction bases left unmatched: 9. The length of the CDR3 is 15 residues.

This clone was recorded a few times. This rearrangement joins TRBV2 to TRBJ1-1; tentatively, D is TRBD1 (5 bases). CDR3 length: 13 residues. Trimming removed 4 bases from V and 5 bases from J, with 11 bases in between. Germline V lookup: CDR1 SNHLY, CDR2 FYNNEI. CDR3 region: CASSAERQTEAFF. The CDR3 region has the DNA TGTGCCAGCAGTGCGGAGCGACAGACTGAAGCTTTCTTT.

This clone was detected only a few times. This chain connects TRBV7-8 to TRBJ1-6, with no clear D. Trimming took 6 bases from V and 0 from J, leaving 12 bases between them. Germline CDR1 is SGHVS and CDR2 is FQNEAQ. CDR3 length equals 16 residues. CDR3 sequence (DNA): TGTGCCAGCAGATCAATAACAAGCTCCTATAATTCACCCCTCCACTTT. This translates into CASRSITSSYNSPLHF.

The genes are TRBV19 and TRBJ2-1, with TRBD2 matching over 11 bases. Per the germline V gene, CDR1 is LNHDA and CDR2 is SQIVND (reference sequence). Unmatched junction bases numbered 7, after V lost 5 bases and J lost 10 bases. The CDR3 has 14 amino acids. CDR3 sequence: CASSVSSSGGEQFF. DNA of the CDR3: TGTGCCAGTAGTGTGTCCTCTAGCGGGGGGGAGCAGTTCTTC.

As for this clone: The sample has other DNA sequences that encode this CDR3 too. This chain connects TRBV11-3 to TRBJ2-7; tentative D call: TRBD2 (5 bases). Trimming left V 7 bases short and J 4 bases short, with 20 bases between. Per the germline V gene, CDR1 is SGHNT and CDR2 is YENEEA. The CDR3 extends over 15 amino acids. The CDR3 DNA is TGTGCCAGCATTCAGAAGCAGAGGGCGGCATACGAGCAGTACTTC. Its protein product is CASIQKQRAAYEQYF. Combining the CDR3 with reference TRBV11-3 and TRBJ2-7 gives the whole variable domain EAGVVQSPRYKIIEKKQPVAFWCNPISGHNTLYWYLQNLGQGPELLIRYENEEAVDDSQLPKDRFSAERLKGVDSTLKIQPAELGDSAVYLCASIQKQRAAYEQYFGPGTRLTVT.

The chain uses TRBV10-1 and TRBJ2-7; 9 nucleotides align to TRBD1. Germline V CDR1 and CDR2: WNHNN, SYGVQD (reference sequence). V lost 2 bases to trimming and J lost 6 bases; unmatched junction nucleotides: 5. The CDR3 contains 14 residues. CDR3 bases: TGCGCCAGCAGTGAGAAAAGGACAGGGGCCGAGCAGTACTTC. It yields the protein CASSEKRTGAEQYF.

The chain has TRBV2 and TRBJ2-7; possible D gene TRBD1, 6 bases. Germline V lookup: CDR1 SNHLY, CDR2 FYNNEI. The CDR3 is 14 residues long. The ends were cut back, 6 bases at V and 0 bases at J, with 12 bases in the middle. CDR3 bases: TGTGCCAGCAGGACCAGGGGATCCTCCTACGAGCAGTACTTC. Translating it yields CASRTRGSSYEQYF.

V and J are TRBV4-3 and TRBJ1-1; 7 bases align to TRBD1. V trimming: 4 bases; J trimming: 0 bases; junction bases outside the gene matches: 5. Looked up from germline, CDR1 is LGHNA and CDR2 is YSLEER. The CDR3 loop spans 15 amino acids. CDR3 residues: CASSLVRGLNTEAFF. Written as DNA, the CDR3 is TGCGCCAGCAGCCTCGTCAGGGGGTTGAACACTGAAGCTTTCTTT.

This chain uses TRBV4-1 with TRBJ1-3, with D possibly being TRBD1 (6 bases). This CDR3 region has 17 residues. V lost 1 base and J 0 bases, leaving 13 bases between the germline ends. Germline values: CDR1 MGHRA, CDR2 YSYEKL. DNA of the CDR3: TGCGCCAGCAGCCAAGGACGGGGGGGCCACTCTGGAAACACCATATATTTT. Amino acid sequence: CASSQGRGGHSGNTIYF.

The V gene is TRBV10-3, the J gene TRBJ2-5; 12 bases agree with TRBD2. V lost 3 bases and J lost 1; bases outside the gene matches: 3. This CDR3 has 16 amino acids. The germline CDR1 and CDR2 sequences are ENHRY and SYGVKD. The CDR3 loop reads CAISELAGGSQETQYF. The CDR3 DNA reads as TGTGCCATCAGTGAACTAGCGGGGGGAAGCCAAGAGACCCAGTACTTC.

This rearrangement joins TRBV5-1 to TRBJ2-7, with 8 bases lining up with TRBD1. The ends lost 0 bases at V and 2 bases at J; junction bases unmatched: 4. Per the germline V gene, CDR1 is SGHRS and CDR2 is YFSETQ. The CDR3 is 15 residues long. Here the CDR3 DNA reads TGCGCCAGCAGCTTGGCCGGACAGGGTCCCTACGAGCAGTACTTC. The encoded protein is CASSLAGQGPYEQYF.

This clone has a handful of counts. The chain recombines TRBV25-1 with TRBJ2-3, with D possibly TRBD2 on 5 matching bases. Trimming removed 10 bases from V and 6 bases from J, with 8 bases in between. This CDR3 contains 10 residues. Looked up from germline, CDR1 is MGHDK and CDR2 is SYGVNS. The CDR3 DNA follows: TGTGCCACCGAGGGTGATACGCAGTATTTT. This encodes CATEGDTQYF.

This chain links TRBV30 with TRBJ1-1; possible D gene TRBD1, 6 bases. V lost 3 bases and J 3 bases, leaving 17 bases between the germline ends. Per the germline V gene, CDR1 is GTSNPN and CDR2 is SVGIG (reference sequence). CDR3 size: 15 residues. Here the CDR3 reads CAWRPKQGWDTEAFF. Written as DNA, the CDR3 is TGTGCCTGGAGACCGAAACAGGGATGGGACACTGAAGCTTTCTTT.

This clone has only a few counts. The chain combines TRBV6-1 with TRBJ2-7; D is possibly TRBD2 (6 bases). There are 12 residues in the CDR3. Germline values: CDR1 MNHNS, CDR2 SASEGT. The germline V and J ends were trimmed by 8 bases and 6 bases, with 14 bases remaining between them. The CDR3 region has the DNA TGTGCCAGCGGGGCAGGGAGGCCCGAGCAGTACTTC. Translated: CASGAGRPEQYF.

This clone appeared a few times. V and J are TRBV5-1 and TRBJ2-6, with D perhaps TRBD1 (6 bases). Trimming removed 7 bases from V and 0 bases from J, with 14 bases in between. Germline V gene data show CDR1 as SGHRS and CDR2 as YFSETQ. The CDR3 extends over 16 amino acids. CDR3 amino acids: CASLTGPSSGANVLTF. As DNA, the CDR3 is TGCGCCAGCTTAACAGGGCCCAGCTCTGGGGCCAACGTCCTGACTTTC.

CDR3 in DNA: TGCGCCAGCAGCTTGGTCGGCGGTAGCAATCAGCCCCAGCATTTT. Amino acid sequence: CASSLVGGSNQPQHF. V gene TRBV5-1 combines with J gene TRBJ1-5; no definite D call. Trimming shortened V by 0 bases and J by 0 bases, and 7 bases separated the two germline ends. Germline loops: CDR1 SGHRS, CDR2 YFSETQ. This CDR3 contains 15 residues.

V gene TRBV29-1 combines with J gene TRBJ1-3; D is unclear. This CDR3 is 14 amino acids long. Germline-derived CDR1 and CDR2 are SQVTM and ANQGSEA. Trimming left V 4 bases short and J 0 bases short, with 10 bases between. CDR3 in amino acids: CSVGQSLSGNTIYF. Written as DNA, the CDR3 is TGCAGCGTTGGACAATCCCTCTCTGGAAACACCATATATTTT.

The chain couples TRBV7-9 to TRBJ2-5; 7 nucleotides line up with TRBD2. The CDR3 extends over 16 amino acids. J was trimmed by 5 bases and V by 5 bases; bases with no gene match: 14. CDR1 and CDR2 from the germline V gene are SEHNR and FQNEAQ (reference sequence). Here the CDR3 reads CASSTPGLEAGETQYF. The CDR3 nucleotides read TGTGCCAGCAGCACCCCCGGACTAGAGGCAGGGGAGACCCAGTACTTC.

The genes are TRBV10-1 and TRBJ2-6, with a possible D match to TRBD1 (6 bases). Trimming left V 11 bases short and J 0 bases short, with 11 bases between. The CDR3 spans 14 residues. The germline V gene has CDR1 WNHNN and CDR2 SYGVQD (reference sequence). Here the CDR3 reads CARQVSSGANVLTF. The CDR3 nucleotides read TGCGCCCGACAGGTCTCCTCTGGGGCCAACGTCCTGACTTTC.

The chain couples TRBV11-2 to TRBJ2-1, with a tentative D call TRBD1 (6 bases). Germline V gene lookup returns CDR1 SGHAT and CDR2 FQNNGV. This CDR3 comprises 16 residues. Trimming took off 5 bases at V and 8 bases at J, with 22 bases between the two ends. CDR3 residues: CASSLRQARNDDEQFF. The CDR3 coding sequence is TGTGCCAGCAGCCTAAGACAGGCGCGCAATGACGATGAGCAGTTCTTC. The variable domain in full, with the rest retrieved from reference TRBV11-2 and TRBJ2-1, is EAGVAQSPRYKIIEKRQSVAFWCNPISGHATLYWYQQILGQGPKLLIQFQNNGVVDDSQLPKDRFSAERLKGVDSTLKIQPAKLEDSAVYLCASSLRQARNDDEQFFGPGTRLTVL.

The J gene is TRBJ1-4, the V gene TRBV28, with TRBD1 identical over 9 bases. The CDR3 runs to 13 residues. The germline V gene has CDR1 MDHEN and CDR2 SYDVKM. V lost 10 bases, J lost 6 bases, and 6 bases stayed unmatched. This CDR3 is CATLDRGYEKLFF. The DNA for the CDR3 is TGTGCCACTCTCGACAGGGGGTATGAAAAACTGTTTTTT.

This clone was observed a handful of times. The chain couples TRBV5-4 to TRBJ1-3; D is undetermined. V was trimmed by 1 base and J by 8 bases, leaving 10 bases between them. CDR3 size: 13 residues. CDR1 and CDR2 from the germline V gene are SGHNT and YYREEE (reference sequence). This chain's CDR3 is CASSLPGLYTIYF. The CDR3, as DNA: TGTGCCAGCAGCTTGCCCGGACTCTACACCATATATTTT.

The rearrangement links TRBV2 to TRBJ2-7, with D unresolved. Looked up from germline, CDR1 is SNHLY and CDR2 is FYNNEI. The CDR3 is made up of 13 amino acids. Trimming shortened V by 7 bases and J by 4 bases, and 14 bases separated the two germline ends. CDR3 nucleotides: TGTGCCAGCACCGAGGTGGCTAGGTACGAGCAGTACTTC. Its protein product is CASTEVARYEQYF.

The CDR3 bases are TGTGCCAGCAGCTCTGTCCTATCCGGGGAGCTGTTTTTT. Its protein product is CASSSVLSGELFF. The chain uses TRBV7-2 and TRBJ2-2; unclear D gene. CDR3 length: 13 residues. Germline CDR1 reads SGHTA; CDR2 reads FQGNSA. The germline V and J ends were trimmed by 4 bases and 6 bases, with 9 bases remaining between them.